Presented here are 6 T cell receptor beta chains from one specimen sequenced in a study of PD-1 blockade in classical Hodgkin lymphoma. Time point in this sample: cycle 4 day 1 (C4D1), after 5 to 7 weeks of nivolumab. Each patient's relapse followed autologous stem cell transplantation, and brentuximab vedotin exposure varied. CD4+ T cells were purified from thawed PBMCs by negative selection. Profiling relied on immunoSEQ multiplex PCR, and the TCRdb table lists in-frame clones only, not all of them. The sample holds under 20,000 clones; 70% are singletons and the top ten take around 2.7%. The sequences come from CD4+ T cells from blood, collected before the fourth cycle of nivolumab. These receptors came from a human donor with classical Hodgkin lymphoma.

On this clone itself: Other nucleotide sequences in the sample specify the same CDR3. This chain links TRBV10-3 with TRBJ1-3, with unresolved D. Trimming removed 6 bases from V and 0 bases from J, with 6 bases in between. CDR1 and CDR2 (germline): ENHRY, SYGVKD. The CDR3 is 13 amino acids. This chain's CDR3 is CAIRGTSGNTIYF. CDR3 nucleotides: TGTGCCATCAGGGGAACCTCTGGAAACACCATATATTTT.

CDR3 residues: CASSVRWDTEAFF. In DNA, the CDR3 is TGTGCCAGCAGCGTACGTTGGGACACTGAAGCTTTCTTT. V is TRBV9 and J is TRBJ1-1; D remains ambiguous. Germline V gives CDR1 SGDLS, CDR2 YYNGEE. The V end lost 1 base, the J end lost 3 bases, and 7 bases lay between the germline ends. The CDR3 extends over 13 amino acids.

The chain links TRBV27 to TRBJ2-6; D gene uncertain. Trimming cost V 6 bases and J 0 bases, with 15 bases left between them. Germline V lookup: CDR1 MNHEY, CDR2 SMNVEV (reference sequence). The CDR3 is 17 residues long. The CDR3 sequence: CASSPRLSSSGANVLTF. As DNA, the CDR3 is TGTGCCAGCAGCCCCCGTCTCTCCAGCTCTGGGGCCAACGTCCTGACTTTC.

This chain links TRBV21-1 with TRBJ2-2; TRBD1, as called in the table, went unchecked against the DNA. TRBV21-1 has pseudogene status. The CDR3 runs to 20 residues. The DNA of the CDR3 is TGTGCCAGCAGCAAATTAGCCCGGGACAGGAGAGATCCGAACACCGGGGAGCTGTTTTTT. The encoded protein is CASSKLARDRRDPNTGELFF.

The count of this clone is one. The genes are TRBV10-3 and TRBJ1-3; 10 bases align to TRBD1. The germline gives CDR1 ENHRY, CDR2 SYGVKD. Trimming at V came to 0 bases and at J to 0 bases, leaving 2 bases not matched to a gene. The CDR3 totals 17 residues. CDR3 coding DNA: TGTGCCATCAGTGAGTCGAGACAGGGGGCCTCTGGAAACACCATATATTTT. Its protein is CAISESRQGASGNTIYF.

The chain couples TRBV5-4 to TRBJ1-6; TRBD1 aligns across 7 bases. V gave up 5 bases and J gave up 5 bases; unmatched junction bases: 7. Looked up from germline, CDR1 is SGHNT and CDR2 is YYREEE (reference sequence). The CDR3 has 15 residues. DNA of the CDR3: TGTGCCAGCAGTACCATGGGACAGAATAATTCACCCCTCCACTTT. Translation gives CASSTMGQNNSPLHF.